This T cell receptor beta chain was found in a study of T cells in narcolepsy. Study overall: Patients with NT1 or NT2 and healthy control donors were enrolled. Study-wide results and limits: Autoreactive clone sequences were missing from some blood memory CD4+ repertoires. Autoreactive HCRT-specific and TRIB2-specific clonotypes were marked in same-patient CSF-versus-blood CD4+ comparisons. Healthy controls reportedly lacked the autoreactive clonotypes serially found in patients' blood.

Of note for this clone: Its antigen is currently unknown.

Clones were read by immunoSEQ multiplex PCR, and TCRdb kept only the in-frame ones, dropping some. The table has about 29,000 clones, approximately 87% seen once. CDR1 is SNHLY, CDR2 FYNNEI, per germline. The V gene lost 8 bases and the J gene lost 4 bases, with 10 bases spanning the gap. This CDR3 comprises 12 residues. The material sequenced was memory (CD45RA-) CD4+ T cells from blood. This sequence joins TRBV2 and TRBJ2-3, with D perhaps matching TRBD1 (5 bases). The source is a human donor in good health. CDR3 region: CASRTLADTQYF. CDR3 coding DNA: TGTGCCAGCCGGACATTGGCAGATACGCAGTATTTT.